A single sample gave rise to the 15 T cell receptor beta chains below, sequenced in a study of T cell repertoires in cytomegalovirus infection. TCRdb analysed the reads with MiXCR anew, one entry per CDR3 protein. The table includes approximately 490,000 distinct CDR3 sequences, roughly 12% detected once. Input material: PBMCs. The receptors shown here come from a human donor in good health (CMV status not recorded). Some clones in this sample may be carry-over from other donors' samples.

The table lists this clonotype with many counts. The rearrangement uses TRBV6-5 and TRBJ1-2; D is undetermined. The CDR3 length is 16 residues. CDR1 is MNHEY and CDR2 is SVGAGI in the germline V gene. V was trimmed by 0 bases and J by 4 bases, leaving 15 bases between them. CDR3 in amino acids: CASSYSIHMQVYGYTF. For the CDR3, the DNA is TGTGCCAGCAGTTACTCGATTCATATGCAGGTCTATGGCTACACCTTC.

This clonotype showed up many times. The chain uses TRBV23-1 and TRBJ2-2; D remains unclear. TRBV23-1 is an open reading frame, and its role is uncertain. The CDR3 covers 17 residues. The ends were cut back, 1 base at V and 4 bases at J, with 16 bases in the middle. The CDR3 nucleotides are TGCGCCAGCAGTCAATTTTCGGCCCCAAAGGGCACCGGGGAGCTGTTTTTT. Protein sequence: CASSQFSAPKGTGELFF.

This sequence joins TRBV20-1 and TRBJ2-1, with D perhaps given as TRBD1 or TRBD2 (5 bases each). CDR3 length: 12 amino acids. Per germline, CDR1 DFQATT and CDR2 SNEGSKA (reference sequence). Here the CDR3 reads CSGSGPNNEQFF. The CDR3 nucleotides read TGCAGCGGATCGGGACCGAACAATGAGCAGTTCTTC.

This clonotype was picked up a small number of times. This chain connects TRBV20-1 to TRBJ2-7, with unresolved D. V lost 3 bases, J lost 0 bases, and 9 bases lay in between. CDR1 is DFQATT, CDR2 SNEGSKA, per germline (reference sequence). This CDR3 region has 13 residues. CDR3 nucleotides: TGCAGTGCTAGCGATGGCCGCTCCTACGAGCAGTACTTC. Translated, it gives CSASDGRSYEQYF.

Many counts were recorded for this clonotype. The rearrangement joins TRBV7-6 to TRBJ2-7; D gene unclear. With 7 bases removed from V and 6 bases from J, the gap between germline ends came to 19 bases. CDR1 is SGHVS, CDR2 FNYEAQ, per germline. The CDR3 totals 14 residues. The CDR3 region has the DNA TGTGCCAGCACCCCCCCGGACCGCTTGGGCGAGCAGTACTTC. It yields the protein CASTPPDRLGEQYF.

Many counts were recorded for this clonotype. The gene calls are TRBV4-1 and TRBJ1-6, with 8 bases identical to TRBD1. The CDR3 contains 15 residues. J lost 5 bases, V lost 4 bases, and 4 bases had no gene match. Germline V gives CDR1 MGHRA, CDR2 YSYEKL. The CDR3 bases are TGCGCCAGCAGCCTGGGACAGGTGAATAATTCACCCCTCCACTTT. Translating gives CASSLGQVNNSPLHF.

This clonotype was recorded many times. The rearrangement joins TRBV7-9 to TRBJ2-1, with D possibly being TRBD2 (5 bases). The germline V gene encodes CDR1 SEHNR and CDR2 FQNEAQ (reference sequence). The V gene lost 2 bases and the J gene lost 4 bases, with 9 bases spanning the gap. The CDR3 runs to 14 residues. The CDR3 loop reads CASSLPGWYNEQFF. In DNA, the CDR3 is TGTGCCAGCAGCTTACCGGGGTGGTACAATGAGCAGTTCTTC.

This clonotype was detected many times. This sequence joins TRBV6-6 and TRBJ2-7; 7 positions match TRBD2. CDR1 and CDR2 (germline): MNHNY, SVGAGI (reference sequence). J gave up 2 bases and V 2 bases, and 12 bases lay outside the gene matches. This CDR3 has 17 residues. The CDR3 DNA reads TGTGCCAGCAGTTACAGTCAGCTCCTAGCGGAGACCTACGAGCAGTACTTC. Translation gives CASSYSQLLAETYEQYF.

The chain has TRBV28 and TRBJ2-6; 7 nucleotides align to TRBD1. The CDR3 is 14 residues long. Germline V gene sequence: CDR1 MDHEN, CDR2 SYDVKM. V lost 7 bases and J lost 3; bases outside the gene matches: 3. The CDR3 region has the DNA TGTGCCAGCAAAACAGGGGTTGGGGCCAACGTCCTGACTTTC. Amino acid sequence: CASKTGVGANVLTF. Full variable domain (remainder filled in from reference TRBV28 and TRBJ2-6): DVKVTQSSRYLVKRTGEKVFLECVQDMDHENMFWYRQDPGLGLRLIYFSYDVKMKEKGDIPEGYSVSREKKERFSLILESASTNQTSMYLCASKTGVGANVLTFGAGSRLTVL.

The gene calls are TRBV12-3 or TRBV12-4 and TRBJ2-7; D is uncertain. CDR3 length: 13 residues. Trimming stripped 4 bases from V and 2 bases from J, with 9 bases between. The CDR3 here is CASSSPDTYEQYF. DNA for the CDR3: TGTGCCAGCAGTTCACCTGACACCTACGAGCAGTACTTC.

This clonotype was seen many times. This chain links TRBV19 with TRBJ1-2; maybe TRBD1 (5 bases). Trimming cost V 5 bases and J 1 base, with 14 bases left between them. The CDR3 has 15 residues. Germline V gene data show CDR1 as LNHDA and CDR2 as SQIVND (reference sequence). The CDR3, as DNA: TGTGCCAGTAGTGAAAGGGACTTTCTTAACTATGGCTACACCTTC. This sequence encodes CASSERDFLNYGYTF.

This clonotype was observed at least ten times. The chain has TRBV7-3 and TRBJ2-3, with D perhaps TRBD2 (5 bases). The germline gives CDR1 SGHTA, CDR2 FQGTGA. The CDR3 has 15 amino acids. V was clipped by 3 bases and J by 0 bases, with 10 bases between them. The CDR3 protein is CASSFGGASTDTQYF. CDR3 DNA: TGTGCCAGCAGCTTCGGAGGAGCTAGCACAGATACGCAGTATTTT.

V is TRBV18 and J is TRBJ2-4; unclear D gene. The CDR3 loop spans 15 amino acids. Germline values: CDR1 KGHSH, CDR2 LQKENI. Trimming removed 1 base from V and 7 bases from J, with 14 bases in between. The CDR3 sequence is CASSPQGRERNIQYF. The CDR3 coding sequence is TGTGCCAGCTCACCACAAGGGCGCGAACGGAACATTCAGTACTTC.

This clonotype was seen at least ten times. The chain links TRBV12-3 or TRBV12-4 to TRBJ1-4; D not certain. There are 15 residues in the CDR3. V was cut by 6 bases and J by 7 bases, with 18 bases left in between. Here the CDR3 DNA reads TGTGCCAGCAGCCGCCCGGACCTGTATGGTGAAAAACTGTTTTTT. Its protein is CASSRPDLYGEKLFF.

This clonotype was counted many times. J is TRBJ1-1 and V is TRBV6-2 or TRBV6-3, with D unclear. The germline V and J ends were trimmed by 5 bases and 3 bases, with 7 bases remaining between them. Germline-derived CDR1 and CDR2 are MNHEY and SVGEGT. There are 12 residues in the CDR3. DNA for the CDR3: TGTGCCAGCAGTCTATGGGACACTGAAGCTTTCTTT. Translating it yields CASSLWDTEAFF.